This is a list of T cell receptor beta chains from one sample in a study of CD8 T cells in ankylosing spondylitis. MiXCR, applied by TCRdb to the 5' RACE reads, yields one record per CDR3 protein. The table lists more than 150,000 distinct CDR3 sequences, 18% of them singletons. Input material: blood, either unsorted or a sorted T cell fraction (not recorded which). These receptors originate from a male donor under 30 with ankylosing spondylitis or in good health (not recorded which). The CDR3 runs from the conserved cysteine through the conserved F or W. D genes are given only for firm matches. Rows may omit the clone size; those that give it use once, few, many or a size class.

clone_size	j_call	d_call	v_call	cdr3_aa	cdr3_nt
many	TRBJ2-3	.	TRBV6-2/TRBV6-3	CASSYRGPGGTQYF	TGTGCCAGCAGTTATCGAGGGCCCGGTGGCACGCAGTATTTT
many	TRBJ2-3	.	TRBV7-8	CASSLGVASTDTQYF	TGTGCCAGCAGCTTAGGGGTAGCGAGCACAGATACGCAGTATTTT
many	TRBJ2-1	TRBD2	TRBV20-1	CSARTSGRDSYNEQFF	TGCAGTGCTCGGACTAGCGGGAGGGACTCCTACAATGAGCAGTTCTTC
many	TRBJ2-7	.	TRBV2	CASSTPGLEQYF	TGTGCCAGCAGTACGCCGGGCCTCGAGCAGTACTTC
many	TRBJ1-2	.	TRBV30	CAWSSRDDYGYTF	TGTGCCTGGAGTTCACGGGACGACTATGGCTACACCTTC
many	TRBJ2-4	.	TRBV10-2	CASRGDIQYF	TGCGCCAGCAGGGGGGACATTCAGTACTTC
many	TRBJ1-4	.	TRBV7-6	CASSLSNTRNEKLFF	TGTGCCAGCAGCTTATCGAACACAAGGAACGAAAAACTGTTTTTT
.	TRBJ2-1	.	TRBV20-1	CSARWLAEQFF	TGCAGTGCTAGATGGCTAGCTGAGCAGTTCTTC
many	TRBJ2-6	.	TRBV28	CASSLLTSGANVLTF	TGTGCCAGCAGTTTGCTAACATCTGGGGCCAACGTCCTGACTTTC
many	TRBJ2-3	.	TRBV3-1	CASSQVLTGREDTQYF	TGTGCCAGCAGCCAAGTTCTTACAGGGCGGGAAGATACGCAGTATTTT
.	TRBJ2-2	TRBD1	TRBV18	CASSPVSLLATGAGELFF	TGTGCCAGCTCACCAGTATCCCTCCTCGCGACAGGGGCCGGGGAGCTGTTTTTT
many	TRBJ1-1	.	TRBV5-1	CASSPVGQARNTEAFF	TGCGCCAGCAGCCCCGTCGGGCAGGCAAGAAACACTGAAGCTTTCTTT
many	TRBJ2-1	.	TRBV20-1	CSGNDAGGRLGDEQFF	TGCAGTGGAAACGATGCGGGCGGCAGGCTGGGGGATGAGCAGTTCTTC
few	TRBJ1-4	.	TRBV28	CASRSTGAPYEKLFF	TGTGCCAGCAGAAGCACCGGGGCTCCCTATGAAAAACTGTTTTTT
many	TRBJ2-3	.	TRBV10-3	CAIRSDTQYF	TGTGCCATCAGATCAGATACGCAGTATTTT
many	TRBJ2-2	.	TRBV20-1	CSARRGTGELFF	TGCAGTGCCAGAAGGGGAACCGGGGAGCTGTTTTTT
many	TRBJ1-3	.	TRBV12-3/TRBV12-4	CASNSGGGADSGNTIYF	TGTGCCAGCAACTCGGGTGGGGGCGCGGACTCTGGAAACACCATATATTTT
many	TRBJ2-2	.	TRBV7-3	CASSRREWGELFF	TGTGCCAGCAGCCGTCGGGAGTGGGGGGAGCTGTTTTTT
many	TRBJ2-1	.	TRBV4-3	CASSQEYGTINNEQFF	TGCGCCAGCAGCCAAGAGTACGGGACAATCAACAATGAGCAGTTCTTC
many	TRBJ1-4	TRBD1	TRBV20-1	CSASQQGSELFF	TGCAGTGCTAGTCAACAGGGGTCGGAACTGTTTTTT
once	TRBJ2-5	TRBD1	TRBV29-1	CSVRTGPETQYF	TGCAGCGTTCGGACAGGGCCAGAGACCCAGTACTTC
few	TRBJ2-1	.	TRBV11-3	CASSVRDSTYNEQFF	TGTGCCAGCAGCGTACGGGACTCGACGTACAATGAGCAGTTCTTC
many	TRBJ2-2	TRBD2	TRBV12-3/TRBV12-4	CASSSGLANGELFF	TGTGCCAGCAGCTCGGGACTAGCGAACGGGGAGCTGTTTTTT
many	TRBJ2-4	TRBD2	TRBV14	CASSQHTGGNKNIQYF	TGTGCCAGCAGCCAACATACGGGGGGAAACAAAAACATTCAGTACTTC
many	TRBJ2-4	.	TRBV12-3/TRBV12-4	CASTQGGHIQYF	TGTGCCAGCACCCAGGGGGGTCACATTCAGTACTTC
many	TRBJ2-1	.	TRBV29-1	CSSTIRGSYNEQFF	TGCAGCTCGACGATCAGGGGCTCCTACAATGAGCAGTTCTTC
.	TRBJ2-1	.	TRBV20-1	CSASFAGRPNGEQFF	TGCAGTGCTAGTTTCGCGGGACGTCCCAACGGTGAGCAGTTCTTC
.	TRBJ2-2	TRBD1	TRBV7-2	CASSTGQGNTGELFF	TGTGCCAGCAGCACGGGACAGGGGAACACCGGGGAGCTGTTTTTT
many	TRBJ2-1	.	TRBV11-2	CASSPPWEGGNEQFF	TGTGCCAGCAGCCCCCCCTGGGAGGGGGGCAATGAGCAGTTCTTC
.	TRBJ2-1	.	TRBV20-1	CSVAGISYNEQFF	TGCAGTGTGGCAGGAATATCCTACAATGAGCAGTTCTTC
many	TRBJ2-1	.	TRBV5-1	CASSLAGPSDPNEQFF	TGCGCCAGCAGCTTGGCCGGCCCTAGCGACCCGAATGAGCAGTTCTTC
many	TRBJ1-2	.	TRBV12-3/TRBV12-4	CASSPGRQKSNYGYTF	TGTGCCAGCAGTCCGGGACGTCAGAAATCTAACTATGGCTACACCTTC
many	TRBJ2-7	.	TRBV4-3	CASSQEREGRGSYEQYF	TGCGCCAGCAGCCAAGAAAGGGAAGGACGGGGCTCCTACGAGCAGTACTTC
.	TRBJ1-1	.	TRBV20-1	CSARDRRANTEAFF	TGCAGTGCTAGAGATCGACGGGCGAACACTGAAGCTTTCTTT
many	TRBJ2-1	.	TRBV14	CASSRTTASYNEQFF	TGTGCCAGCAGCCGAACTACTGCATCCTACAATGAGCAGTTCTTC
many	TRBJ1-4	.	TRBV12-3/TRBV12-4	CASRPGRINEKLFF	TGTGCCAGCCGGCCGGGACGGATTAATGAAAAACTGTTTTTT
many	TRBJ2-1	TRBD2	TRBV20-1	CSARASGYAYNEQFF	TGCAGTGCTAGGGCTAGCGGGTACGCCTACAATGAGCAGTTCTTC
.	TRBJ1-5	.	TRBV6-1	CASRTGNPNQPQHF	TGTGCCAGCAGAACAGGGAATCCGAATCAGCCCCAGCATTTT
many	TRBJ2-6	.	TRBV7-2	CASSFWGSGANVLTF	TGTGCCAGCAGCTTTTGGGGCTCTGGGGCCAACGTCCTGACTTTC
many	TRBJ2-1	.	TRBV29-1	CSAGGGTDANEQFF	TGCAGCGCCGGGGGGGGGACAGACGCCAATGAGCAGTTCTTC
few	TRBJ2-1	.	TRBV7-6	CASSFGVDNEQFF	TGTGCCAGCAGCTTTGGGGTCGACAATGAGCAGTTCTTC
many	TRBJ2-1	TRBD2	TRBV5-6	CASSLVGSGNEQFF	TGTGCCAGCAGCTTGGTTGGTAGCGGGAATGAGCAGTTCTTC
few	TRBJ2-7	.	TRBV5-1	CASSLVDGGHEQYF	TGCGCCAGCAGCTTGGTGGATGGGGGACACGAGCAGTACTTC
many	TRBJ2-7	TRBD1	TRBV27	CASSLLSDRDEQYF	TGTGCCAGCAGTTTATTGAGCGACAGGGACGAGCAGTACTTC
many	TRBJ2-3	.	TRBV29-1	CSVLPASTDTQYF	TGCAGCGTTCTTCCCGCTAGCACAGATACGCAGTATTTT
many	TRBJ2-2	TRBD2	TRBV24-1	CATSDLREGATGELFF	TGTGCCACCAGTGATTTGCGGGAGGGTGCGACCGGGGAGCTGTTTTTT
many	TRBJ1-6	.	TRBV7-9	CASSSPQGGGNSPLHF	TGTGCCAGCAGCTCGCCCCAGGGTGGGGGTAATTCACCCCTCCACTTT
many	TRBJ2-7	.	TRBV20-1	CSARDIRGPSSYEQYF	TGCAGTGCTAGAGATATCCGGGGCCCTAGCTCCTACGAGCAGTACTTC
.	TRBJ1-1	TRBD1	TRBV6-1	CASSVGTANTEAFF	TGTGCCAGCAGTGTCGGGACAGCTAACACTGAAGCTTTCTTT
many	TRBJ2-1	TRBD1	TRBV10-3	CAIRRTGTSYNEQFF	TGTGCCATCAGGCGGACAGGAACTTCCTACAATGAGCAGTTCTTC
many	TRBJ2-7	TRBD2	TRBV7-9	CASSLREGYYEQYF	TGTGCCAGCAGCCTTCGGGAGGGGTACTACGAGCAGTACTTC
.	TRBJ1-1	.	TRBV29-1	CSVVSGLSEAFF	TGCAGCGTTGTGTCGGGACTTTCTGAAGCTTTCTTT
many	TRBJ1-3	.	TRBV4-1	CASSHQTQYSGNTIYF	TGCGCCAGCAGCCACCAGACCCAATACTCTGGAAACACCATATATTTT
many	TRBJ2-7	.	TRBV7-8	CASSLALLPTASYEQYF	TGTGCCAGCAGCTTAGCGCTTTTGCCCACAGCCTCCTACGAGCAGTACTTC
many	TRBJ2-1	.	TRBV5-1	CASSFESGYEQFF	TGCGCCAGCAGCTTTGAGTCGGGTTATGAGCAGTTCTTC
.	TRBJ2-1	TRBD2	TRBV7-2	CASSPGTSGSYNEQFF	TGTGCCAGCAGCCCCGGGACTAGCGGGAGCTACAATGAGCAGTTCTTC
many	TRBJ2-3	.	TRBV6-5	CASSQTGTDTQYF	TGTGCCAGCAGTCAAACTGGGACAGATACGCAGTATTTT
once	TRBJ2-1	TRBD2	TRBV5-1	CASSSRMMAGVGNEQFF	TGCGCCAGCAGCTCAAGAATGATGGCGGGAGTGGGGAATGAGCAGTTCTTC
.	TRBJ1-1	.	TRBV16	CASSQSIGRINTEAFF	TGTGCCAGCAGCCAATCAATTGGTAGAATAAACACTGAAGCTTTCTTT